This TCR beta chain originates from a study of brain T cells in children with intractable seizures. Study-level findings and limits: Only CDR3 sequence similarity suggested viral specificity, without known HCMV serostatus.

J was trimmed by 2 bases and V by 3 bases; bases with no gene match: 5. Germline V CDR1 and CDR2: SGHNT, YENEEA. The CDR3 extends over 15 amino acids. Some clones are missing from TCRdb's copy, which holds only in-frame ones; the method was immunoSEQ multiplex PCR. The sample records 340,000 or so clones, over 90% being singletons. This clone came up once. Its antigen is unknown. The time point here: blood from clinic visit 5 months post-surgery; TSC patient then seizure free. The starting material was peripheral blood, obtained roughly 5 months after surgery. The receptor was isolated from a boy under three years old with tuberous sclerosis and intractable seizures. The chain joins TRBV11-3 to TRBJ2-3, with 7 bases aligning to TRBD2. CDR3 nucleotide sequence: TGTGCCAGCAGCTTTGCGGGAGCCACCACAGATACGCAGTATTTT. This codes for CASSFAGATTDTQYF.